Listed below are T cell receptor beta chains from one sample, sequenced in a study of cytomegalovirus exposure and HLA in healthy donors. Sequencing was performed with immunoSEQ multiplex PCR; in TCRdb, only in-frame clones are kept and a portion is missing. Of roughly 52,000 clones detected, roughly 50% appear once; the ten largest clones hold 10% to 15%. Sequencing used PBMCs. The receptors originated from a human donor in good health. Both conserved end residues are part of each CDR3. A D gene is named only where the DNA matches it firmly. For some rows the clone size is stated as once, few or many, or as a class when expanded; others skip it.

J,size,V,D,DNA,CDR3
TRBJ2-2,few,TRBV4-3,TRBD1,TGCGCCAGCAGCCGCGGACAGGCGAACACCGGGGAGCTGTTTTTT,CASSRGQANTGELFF
TRBJ1-2,once,TRBV6-5,NA,TGTGCCAGCAGCTCCCGGACAGCCGGCTACACCTTC,CASSSRTAGYTF
TRBJ2-1,once,TRBV7-9,TRBD1,TGTGCCAGCAGCTACTTCACGACAGGGAACGAGCAGTTCTTC,CASSYFTTGNEQFF
TRBJ2-1,once,TRBV19,TRBD1,TGTGCCAGTAACGGACAGGGGATCTACAATGAGCAGTTCTTC,CASNGQGIYNEQFF
TRBJ2-5,NA,TRBV30,NA,TGTGCCTGGAGCCCACGCTCGGTGCAAGAGACCCAGTACTTC,CAWSPRSVQETQYF
TRBJ1-6,NA,TRBV18,TRBD1,TGTGCCAGCTCCGACAGGGGGCAAAATAATTCACCCCTCCACTTT,CASSDRGQNNSPLHF
TRBJ1-2,few,TRBV30,NA,TGTGCCTGGAGTGGTATTGAGGATCATGATGGCTACACCTTC,CAWSGIEDHDGYTF
TRBJ1-6,NA,TRBV4-1,NA,TGCGCCAGCAGCCAAGGACAGAGCTATAATTCACCCCTCCACTTT,CASSQGQSYNSPLHF
TRBJ1-2,NA,TRBV12-5,TRBD1,TGTGCTAGTGGTTTGGTTGACAGGGTCCGAAGGGGCTACACCTTC,CASGLVDRVRRGYTF
TRBJ2-4,NA,TRBV7-9,TRBD2,TGTGCCAGCAGCCCGCTACTTAGCGGGGGGGCGGGAAACATTCAGTACTTC,CASSPLLSGGAGNIQYF
TRBJ1-6,NA,TRBV6-1,NA,TGTGCTGGCTCTTTGAGGCCCTATAATTCACCCCTCCACTTT,CAGSLRPYNSPLHF
TRBJ2-1,NA,TRBV29-1,TRBD2,TGCAGCGCCGACCTCTCGGGGGGTTACGGTGAGCAGTTCTTC,CSADLSGGYGEQFF
TRBJ2-3,NA,TRBV10-1,TRBD1,TGCGCCAGCAGTGAGGTCTCCTGGACAGGGCCGACAGATACGCAGTATTTT,CASSEVSWTGPTDTQYF
TRBJ1-1,NA,TRBV7-3,NA,TGTGCCAGCAGCCTAGACAGCTACACTGAAGCTTTCTTT,CASSLDSYTEAFF
TRBJ2-3,NA,TRBV9,TRBD2,TGTGCCAGCAGGGGCGGGGGGGAAGATACGCAGTATTTT,CASRGGGEDTQYF
TRBJ2-5,NA,TRBV30,TRBD1,TGTGCCTGGGGACGCGGGACAGGGGCAGGGAAGACCCAGTACTTC,CAWGRGTGAGKTQYF
TRBJ1-6,NA,TRBV4-2,TRBD1,TGTGCCAGCAGCGGACAGGGGTCAGATTCACCCCTCCACTTT,CASSGQGSDSPLHF
TRBJ1-2,NA,TRBV19,NA,TGTGCCAGTAGGATAAGGGGATCGGGTAACTATGGCTACACCTTC,CASRIRGSGNYGYTF